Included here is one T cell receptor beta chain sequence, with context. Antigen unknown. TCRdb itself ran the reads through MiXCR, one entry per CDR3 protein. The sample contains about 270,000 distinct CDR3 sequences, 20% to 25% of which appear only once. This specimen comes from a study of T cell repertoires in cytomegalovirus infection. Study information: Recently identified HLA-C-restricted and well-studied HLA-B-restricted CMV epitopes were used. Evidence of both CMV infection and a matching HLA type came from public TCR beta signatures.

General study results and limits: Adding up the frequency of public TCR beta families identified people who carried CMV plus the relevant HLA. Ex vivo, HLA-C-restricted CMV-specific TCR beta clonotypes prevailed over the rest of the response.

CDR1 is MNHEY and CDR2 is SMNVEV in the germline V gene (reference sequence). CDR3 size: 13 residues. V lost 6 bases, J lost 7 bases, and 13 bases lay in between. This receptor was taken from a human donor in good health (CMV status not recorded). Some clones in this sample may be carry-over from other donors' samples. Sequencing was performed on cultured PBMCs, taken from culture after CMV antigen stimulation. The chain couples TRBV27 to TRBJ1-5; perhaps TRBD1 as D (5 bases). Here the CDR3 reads CASSRARGQPQHF. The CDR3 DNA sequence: TGTGCCAGCAGCCGGGCGAGGGGCCAGCCCCAGCATTTT.